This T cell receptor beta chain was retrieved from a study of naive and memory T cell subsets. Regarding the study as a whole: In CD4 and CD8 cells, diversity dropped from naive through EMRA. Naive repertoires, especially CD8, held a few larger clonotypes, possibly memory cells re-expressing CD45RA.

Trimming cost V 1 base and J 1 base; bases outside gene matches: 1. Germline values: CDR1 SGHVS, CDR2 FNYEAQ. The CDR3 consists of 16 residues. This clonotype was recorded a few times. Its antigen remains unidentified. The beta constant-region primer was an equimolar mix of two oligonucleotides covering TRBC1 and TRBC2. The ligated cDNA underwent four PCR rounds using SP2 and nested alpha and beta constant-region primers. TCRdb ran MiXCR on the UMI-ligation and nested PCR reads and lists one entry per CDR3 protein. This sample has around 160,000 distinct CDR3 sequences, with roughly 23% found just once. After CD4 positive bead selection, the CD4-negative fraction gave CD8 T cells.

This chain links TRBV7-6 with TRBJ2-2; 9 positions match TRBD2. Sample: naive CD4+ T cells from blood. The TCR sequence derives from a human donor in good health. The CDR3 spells CASSLGAGGNTGELFF. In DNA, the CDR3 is TGTGCCAGCAGCTTAGGAGCGGGGGGGAACACCGGGGAGCTGTTTTTT. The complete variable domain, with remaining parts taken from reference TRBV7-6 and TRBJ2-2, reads GAGVSQSPRYKVTKRGQDVALRCDPISGHVSLYWYRQALGQGPEFLTYFNYEAQQDKSGLPNDRFSAERPEGSISTLTIQRTEQRDSAMYRCASSLGAGGNTGELFFGEGSRLTVL.